The next 8 T cell receptor beta chains were all read from a single sample in a study of CD8+ T cells in alopecia areata. Sequencing used cDNA as its template, made by extracting RNA and reverse transcribing it. Method: immunoSEQ multiplex PCR; TCRdb's copy keeps in-frame clones and lacks some. Of roughly 59,000 clones listed, around 49% were seen once; the top ten hold about a sixth. Specimen: CD8+ T cells sorted from blood, collected at week 0. These receptors all stem from a human donor with alopecia areata.

This chain links TRBV2 with TRBJ1-2; D call uncertain. Trimming pared 6 bases from V and 3 bases from J, leaving 5 bases between. This CDR3 contains 11 residues. Germline V gives CDR1 SNHLY, CDR2 FYNNEI. This CDR3 reads CASSSYYGYTF. The CDR3 DNA reads TGTGCCAGCAGCTCATACTATGGCTACACCTTC.

The V gene is TRBV7-9, the J gene TRBJ1-1, with 10 bases fitting TRBD1. The CDR3 sequence is 15 residues long. The germline CDR1 and CDR2 sequences are SEHNR and FQNEAQ (reference sequence). Unmatched junction bases numbered 4, after V lost 5 bases and J lost 1 base. In DNA, the CDR3 is TGTGCCAGCAGCGCCGGGACAGGGGCGAACACTGAAGCTTTCTTT. Its protein product is CASSAGTGANTEAFF.

The gene calls are TRBV30 and TRBJ1-2; maybe TRBD1 (5 bases). The V end lost 0 bases, the J end lost 6 bases, and 17 bases lay between the germline ends. The CDR3 totals 15 residues. Germline values: CDR1 GTSNPN, CDR2 SVGIG (reference sequence). The CDR3 region is CAWSVVGGRVDGYTF. The CDR3 DNA is TGTGCCTGGAGTGTTGTCGGGGGAAGAGTGGATGGCTACACCTTC.

V gene TRBV6-5 combines with J gene TRBJ1-5; D gene unclear. This CDR3 is built from 13 residues. Deletions cut 0 bases from V and 7 bases from J, with 7 bases between. Per the germline V gene, CDR1 is MNHEY and CDR2 is SVGAGI. The CDR3 here is CASSYSERQPQHF. Here the CDR3 DNA reads TGTGCCAGCAGTTACTCTGAGCGACAGCCCCAGCATTTT.

Of note for this clone: In this CDR3 the conserved last residue, phenylalanine or tryptophan, is missing, so a read error is likely. The J gene is TRBJ1-2, the V gene TRBV29-1; 8 nucleotides agree with TRBD1. CDR1 is SQVTM and CDR2 is ANQGSEA in the germline V gene. The CDR3 extends over 14 amino acids. J was trimmed by 3 bases and V by 5 bases; bases with no gene match: 8. The CDR3, as DNA: TGCAGCGTTCTTGATCTACAGGGGGACTATGGCTACACCCTC. It codes for CSVLDLQGDYGYTL.

V and J are TRBV5-1 and TRBJ2-1; tentative D call: TRBD1 (5 bases). Trimming took off 2 bases at V and 0 bases at J, with 6 bases between the two ends. This CDR3 spans 14 amino acids. The V gene's germline CDR1 is SGHRS and CDR2 YFSETQ. In DNA, the CDR3 is TGCGCCAGCAGCTTTGACAGCTCCTACAATGAGCAGTTCTTC. It specifies CASSFDSSYNEQFF.

This clone appeared once. The chain is built from TRBV5-1 and TRBJ2-3; D is uncertain. Trimming removed 2 bases from V and 3 bases from J, with 7 bases in between. Germline CDR1 is SGHRS and CDR2 is YFSETQ. The CDR3 has 13 residues. This CDR3 is CASSFVGTDTQYF. The CDR3 DNA reads as TGCGCCAGCAGCTTCGTAGGGACAGATACGCAGTATTTT.

V is TRBV29-1 and J is TRBJ1-2, with TRBD1 matching over 7 bases. Germline CDR1 reads SQVTM; CDR2 reads ANQGSEA. V lost 6 bases to trimming and J lost 2 bases; unmatched junction nucleotides: 6. CDR3 size: 13 residues. The CDR3 DNA reads TGCAGCGTCCGGGGGACAGAGAACTATGGCTACACCTTC. Amino acids: CSVRGTENYGYTF.